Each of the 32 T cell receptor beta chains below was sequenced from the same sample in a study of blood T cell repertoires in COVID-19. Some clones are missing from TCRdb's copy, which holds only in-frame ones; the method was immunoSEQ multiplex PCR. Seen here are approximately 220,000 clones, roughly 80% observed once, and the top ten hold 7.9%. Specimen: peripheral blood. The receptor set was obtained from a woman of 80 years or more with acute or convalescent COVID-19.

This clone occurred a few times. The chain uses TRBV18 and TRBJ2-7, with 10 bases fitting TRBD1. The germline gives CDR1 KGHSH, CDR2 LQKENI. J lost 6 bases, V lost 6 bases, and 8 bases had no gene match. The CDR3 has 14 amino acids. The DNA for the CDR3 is TGTGCCAGCTCTCCGGGACAGGGGACTGGCGAGCAGTACTTC. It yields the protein CASSPGQGTGEQYF.

The CDR3 loop is CASSRGRDNQPQHF. CDR3 in DNA: TGTGCCAGCAGCCGCGGTCGAGACAATCAGCCCCAGCATTTT. V and J are TRBV7-9 and TRBJ1-5; the D is unclear. The CDR3 is 14 residues long. V dropped 5 bases and J dropped 3 bases, with 11 bases sitting between them. Looked up from germline, CDR1 is SEHNR and CDR2 is FQNEAQ (reference sequence).

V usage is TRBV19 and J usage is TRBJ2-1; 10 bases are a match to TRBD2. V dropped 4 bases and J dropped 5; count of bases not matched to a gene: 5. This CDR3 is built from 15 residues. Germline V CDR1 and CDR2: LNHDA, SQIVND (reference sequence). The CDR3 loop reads CASSKSSGSHNEQFF. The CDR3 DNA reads TGTGCCAGTAGTAAATCTAGCGGGAGCCACAATGAGCAGTTCTTC.

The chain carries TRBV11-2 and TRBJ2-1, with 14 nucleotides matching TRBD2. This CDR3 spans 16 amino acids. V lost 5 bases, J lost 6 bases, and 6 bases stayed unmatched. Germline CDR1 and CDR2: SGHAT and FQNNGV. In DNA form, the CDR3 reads TGTGCCAGCAGCCGGAGGGGGACTAGCGGGAGCAATGAGCAGTTCTTC. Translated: CASSRRGTSGSNEQFF.

DNA for the CDR3: TGTGCCACCAGCAGAGATACGGGTCCCCGGAACACCATATATTTT. Translated: CATSRDTGPRNTIYF. The chain joins TRBV15 to TRBJ1-3, with D uncertain. This CDR3 region has 15 residues. Germline CDR1 and CDR2: LNHNV and YYDKDF (reference sequence). V lost 0 bases and J lost 7, with 13 bases in between.

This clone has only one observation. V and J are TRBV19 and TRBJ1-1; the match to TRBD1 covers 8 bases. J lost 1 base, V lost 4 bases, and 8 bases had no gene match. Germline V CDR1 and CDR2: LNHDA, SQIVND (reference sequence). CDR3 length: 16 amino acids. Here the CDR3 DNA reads TGTGCCAGTAGTACTCCAGGGGGCGGCGAGAACACTGAAGCTTTCTTT. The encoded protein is CASSTPGGGENTEAFF.

The CDR3 here is CASGDFYGYTF. Written as DNA, the CDR3 is TGTGCCAGCGGAGATTTTTATGGCTACACCTTC. The chain has TRBV2 and TRBJ1-2; no clear D. With 8 bases removed from V and 5 bases from J, the gap between germline ends came to 9 bases. CDR3 size: 11 residues. Germline-derived CDR1 and CDR2 are SNHLY and FYNNEI.

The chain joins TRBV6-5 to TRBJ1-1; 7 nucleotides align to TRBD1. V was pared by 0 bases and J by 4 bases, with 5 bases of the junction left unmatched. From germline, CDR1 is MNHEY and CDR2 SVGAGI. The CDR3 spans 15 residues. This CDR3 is CASSYSRGRSTEAFF. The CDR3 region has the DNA TGTGCCAGCAGTTACTCGAGGGGGCGAAGCACTGAAGCTTTCTTT.

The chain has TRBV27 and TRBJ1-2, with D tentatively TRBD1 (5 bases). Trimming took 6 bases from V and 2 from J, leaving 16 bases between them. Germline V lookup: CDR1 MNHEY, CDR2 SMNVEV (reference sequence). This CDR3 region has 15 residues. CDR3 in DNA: TGTGCCAGCAGACCCCCTTCAGGGTTAAACTATGGCTACACCTTC. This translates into CASRPPSGLNYGYTF.

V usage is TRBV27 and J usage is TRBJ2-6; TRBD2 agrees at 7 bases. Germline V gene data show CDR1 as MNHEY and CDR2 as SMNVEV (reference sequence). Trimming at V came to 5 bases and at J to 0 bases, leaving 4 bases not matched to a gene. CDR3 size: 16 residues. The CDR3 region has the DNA TGTGCCAGCAGTCGAACGGGGGGCTCTGGGGCCAACGTCCTGACTTTC. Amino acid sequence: CASSRTGGSGANVLTF. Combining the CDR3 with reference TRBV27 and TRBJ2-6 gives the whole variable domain EAQVTQNPRYLITVTGKKLTVTCSQNMNHEYMSWYRQDPGLGLRQIYYSMNVEVTDKGDVPEGYKVSRKEKRNFPLILESPSPNQTSLYFCASSRTGGSGANVLTFGAGSRLTVL.

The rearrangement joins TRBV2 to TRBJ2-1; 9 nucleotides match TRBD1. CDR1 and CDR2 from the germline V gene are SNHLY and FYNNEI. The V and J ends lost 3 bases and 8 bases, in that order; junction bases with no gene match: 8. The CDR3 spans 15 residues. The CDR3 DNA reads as TGTGCCAGCAGTGACCCCGGGACAGGGATCGATGAGCAGTTCTTC. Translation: CASSDPGTGIDEQFF. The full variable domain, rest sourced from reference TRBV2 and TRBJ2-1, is EPEVTQTPSHQVTQMGQEVILRCVPISNHLYFYWYRQILGQKVEFLVSFYNNEISEKSEIFDDQFSVERPDGSNFTLKIRSTKLEDSAMYFCASSDPGTGIDEQFFGPGTRLTVL.

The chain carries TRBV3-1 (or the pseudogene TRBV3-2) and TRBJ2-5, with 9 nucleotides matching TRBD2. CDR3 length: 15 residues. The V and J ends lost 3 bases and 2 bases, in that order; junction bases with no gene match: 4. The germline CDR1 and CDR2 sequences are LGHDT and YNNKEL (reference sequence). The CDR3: CASSHRTSGQETQYF. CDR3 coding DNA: TGTGCCAGCAGCCACCGAACTAGCGGGCAAGAGACCCAGTACTTC.

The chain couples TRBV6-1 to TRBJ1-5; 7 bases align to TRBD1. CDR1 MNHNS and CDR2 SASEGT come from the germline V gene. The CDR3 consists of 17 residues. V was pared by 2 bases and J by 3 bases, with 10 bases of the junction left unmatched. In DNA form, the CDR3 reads TGTGCCAGCAGTGAAAACTGGGGACAGAACTACAATCAGCCCCAGCATTTT. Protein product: CASSENWGQNYNQPQHF.

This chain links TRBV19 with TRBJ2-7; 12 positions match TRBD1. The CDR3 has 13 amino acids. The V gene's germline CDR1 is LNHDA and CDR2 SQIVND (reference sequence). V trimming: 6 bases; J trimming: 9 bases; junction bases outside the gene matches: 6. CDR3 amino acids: CASSPGTGGVQYF. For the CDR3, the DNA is TGTGCCAGTAGCCCCGGGACAGGGGGCGTGCAGTACTTC.

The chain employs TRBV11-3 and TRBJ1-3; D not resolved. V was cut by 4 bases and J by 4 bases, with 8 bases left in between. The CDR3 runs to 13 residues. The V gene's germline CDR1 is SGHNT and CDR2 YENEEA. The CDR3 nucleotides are TGTGCCAGCAGCTCATCTCGGGGAAACACCATATATTTT. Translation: CASSSSRGNTIYF.

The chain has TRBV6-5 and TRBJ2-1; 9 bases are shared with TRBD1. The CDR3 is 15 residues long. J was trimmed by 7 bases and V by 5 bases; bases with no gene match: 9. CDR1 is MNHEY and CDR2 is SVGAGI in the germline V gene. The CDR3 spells CASSPPGQGRNEQFF. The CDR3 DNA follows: TGTGCCAGCAGTCCCCCGGGACAGGGTCGGAATGAGCAGTTCTTC.

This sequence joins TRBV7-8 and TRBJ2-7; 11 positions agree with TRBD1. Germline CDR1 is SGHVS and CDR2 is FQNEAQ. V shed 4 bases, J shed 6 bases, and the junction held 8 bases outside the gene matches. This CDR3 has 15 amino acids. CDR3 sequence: CASSSMPGQGGEQYF. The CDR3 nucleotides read TGTGCCAGCAGCTCGATGCCGGGACAGGGGGGCGAGCAGTACTTC.

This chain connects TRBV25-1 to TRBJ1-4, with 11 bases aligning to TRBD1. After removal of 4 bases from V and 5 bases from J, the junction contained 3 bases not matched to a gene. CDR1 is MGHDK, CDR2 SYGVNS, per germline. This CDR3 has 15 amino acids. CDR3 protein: CASSAWTGGNEKLFF. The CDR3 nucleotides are TGTGCCAGCAGTGCGTGGACAGGGGGCAATGAAAAACTGTTTTTT.

This CDR3 is CATKSSGGSTEAFF. The CDR3 DNA sequence: TGTGCCACCAAATCCTCAGGGGGATCGACTGAAGCTTTCTTT. The rearrangement joins TRBV7-3 to TRBJ1-1, with 7 bases identical to TRBD1. Germline CDR1 reads SGHTA; CDR2 reads FQGTGA. The CDR3 covers 14 residues. The junction had 13 bases not matched to a gene; V was cut back by 10 bases and J by 5 bases.

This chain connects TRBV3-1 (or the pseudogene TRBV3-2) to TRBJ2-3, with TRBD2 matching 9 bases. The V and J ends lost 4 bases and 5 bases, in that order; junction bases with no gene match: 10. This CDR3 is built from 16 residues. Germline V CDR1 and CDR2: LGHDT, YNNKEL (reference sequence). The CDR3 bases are TGTGCCAGCAGCCCCACTAGCGGGTCTTTGGGAGATACGCAGTATTTT. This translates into CASSPTSGSLGDTQYF.

The CDR3 sequence: CASSEGIGGGRQYF. The CDR3 DNA reads as TGTGCCAGCAGTGAAGGGATCGGCGGGGGACGGCAGTACTTC. The chain uses TRBV2 and TRBJ2-7; 7 bases fit TRBD2. Germline CDR1 reads SNHLY; CDR2 reads FYNNEI. This CDR3 has 14 residues. With 1 base clipped from V and 9 bases from J, the junction kept 9 bases outside the gene matches.

The CDR3 reads CASSYTGQVNSPLHF. The CDR3 region has the DNA TGCGCCAGCAGTTATACGGGACAGGTTAATTCACCCCTCCACTTT. V is TRBV10-1 and J is TRBJ1-6, with TRBD1 identical over 8 bases. The CDR3 runs 15 residues. After removal of 5 bases from V and 6 bases from J, the junction contained 6 bases not matched to a gene. Germline values: CDR1 WNHNN, CDR2 SYGVQD (reference sequence).

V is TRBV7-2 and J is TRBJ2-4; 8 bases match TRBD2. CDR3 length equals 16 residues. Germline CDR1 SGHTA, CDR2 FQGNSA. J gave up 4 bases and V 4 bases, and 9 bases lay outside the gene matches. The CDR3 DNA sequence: TGTGCCAGCAGCTCTCCCCGGGAGGGGAGGAAAAACATTCAGTACTTC. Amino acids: CASSSPREGRKNIQYF. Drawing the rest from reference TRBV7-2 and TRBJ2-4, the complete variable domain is GAGVSQSPSNKVTEKGKDVELRCDPISGHTALYWYRQSLGQGLEFLIYFQGNSAPDKSGLPSDRFSAERTGGSVSTLTIQRTQQEDSAVYLCASSSPREGRKNIQYFGAGTRLSVL.

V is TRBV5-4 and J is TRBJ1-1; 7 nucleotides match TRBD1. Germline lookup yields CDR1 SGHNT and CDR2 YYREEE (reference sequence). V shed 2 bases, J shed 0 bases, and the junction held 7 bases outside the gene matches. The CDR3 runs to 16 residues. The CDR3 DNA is TGTGCCAGCAGCTTAAAGACAGGGAACATGAACACTGAAGCTTTCTTT. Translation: CASSLKTGNMNTEAFF.

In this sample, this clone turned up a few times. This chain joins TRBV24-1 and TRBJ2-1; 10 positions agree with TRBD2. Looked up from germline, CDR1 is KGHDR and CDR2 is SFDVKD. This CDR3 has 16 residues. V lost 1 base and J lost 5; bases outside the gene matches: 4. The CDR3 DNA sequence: TGTGCCACCAGTGATTTCCCTAGCGGGGGAAACAATGAGCAGTTCTTC. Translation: CATSDFPSGGNNEQFF.

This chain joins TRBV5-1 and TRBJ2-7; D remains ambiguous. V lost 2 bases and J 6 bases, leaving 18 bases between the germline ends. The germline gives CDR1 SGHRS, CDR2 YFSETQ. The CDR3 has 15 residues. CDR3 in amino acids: CASSFVPVTAGEQYF. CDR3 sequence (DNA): TGCGCCAGCAGCTTTGTACCGGTTACTGCAGGCGAGCAGTACTTC.

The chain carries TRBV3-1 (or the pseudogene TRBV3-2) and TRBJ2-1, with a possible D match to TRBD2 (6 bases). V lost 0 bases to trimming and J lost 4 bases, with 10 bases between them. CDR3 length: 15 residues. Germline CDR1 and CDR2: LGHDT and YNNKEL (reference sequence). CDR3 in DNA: TGTGCCAGCAGCCAAGATGCGGGGAGATACAATGAGCAGTTCTTC. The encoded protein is CASSQDAGRYNEQFF.

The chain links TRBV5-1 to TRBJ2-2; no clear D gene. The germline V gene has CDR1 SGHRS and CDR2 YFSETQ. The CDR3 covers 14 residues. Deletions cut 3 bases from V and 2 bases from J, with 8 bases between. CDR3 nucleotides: TGCGCCAGCAGCTCCCCCTATAACACCGGGGAGCTGTTTTTT. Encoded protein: CASSSPYNTGELFF.

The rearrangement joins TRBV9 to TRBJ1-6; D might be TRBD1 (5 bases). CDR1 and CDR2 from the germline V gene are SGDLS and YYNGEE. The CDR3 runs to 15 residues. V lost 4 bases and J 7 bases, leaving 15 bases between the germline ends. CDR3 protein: CASSPATDTNSPLHF. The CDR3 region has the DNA TGTGCCAGCAGCCCCGCCACGGACACAAATTCACCCCTCCACTTT.

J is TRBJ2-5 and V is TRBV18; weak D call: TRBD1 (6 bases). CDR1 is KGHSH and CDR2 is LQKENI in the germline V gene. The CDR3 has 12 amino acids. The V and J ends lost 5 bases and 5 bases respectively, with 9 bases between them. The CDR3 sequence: CASSLRGETQYF. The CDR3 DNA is TGTGCCAGCTCATTGAGGGGGGAGACCCAGTACTTC.

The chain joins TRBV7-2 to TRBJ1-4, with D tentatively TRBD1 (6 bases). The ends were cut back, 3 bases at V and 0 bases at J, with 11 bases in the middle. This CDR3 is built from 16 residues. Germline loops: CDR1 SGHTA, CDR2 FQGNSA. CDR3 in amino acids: CASSFTGFATNEKLFF. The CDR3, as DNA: TGTGCCAGCAGCTTCACAGGGTTCGCAACTAATGAAAAACTGTTTTTT. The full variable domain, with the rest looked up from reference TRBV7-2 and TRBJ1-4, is GAGVSQSPSNKVTEKGKDVELRCDPISGHTALYWYRQSLGQGLEFLIYFQGNSAPDKSGLPSDRFSAERTGGSVSTLTIQRTQQEDSAVYLCASSFTGFATNEKLFFGSGTQLSVL.

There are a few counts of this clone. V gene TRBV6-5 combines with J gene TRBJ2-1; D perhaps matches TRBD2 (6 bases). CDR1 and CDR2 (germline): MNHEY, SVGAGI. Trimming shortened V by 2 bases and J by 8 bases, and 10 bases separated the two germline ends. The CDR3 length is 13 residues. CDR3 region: CASSYRREHEQFF. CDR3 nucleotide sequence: TGTGCCAGCAGTTACAGGAGGGAGCATGAGCAGTTCTTC.